The clone carrying this T cell receptor (beta chain) was detected ten times or more. Antigen: not known. Losses at the gene ends were 4 bases for V and 1 base for J; bases not matched to a gene: 10. The CDR3 totals 16 residues. Germline values: CDR1 SGHRS, CDR2 YFSETQ. This entry comes from a study of Graves' ophthalmopathy and Graves' hyperthyroidism. A duration under 3 months, NOSPECS ≥4, CAS ≥3 and moderate-to-severe activity characterized the donors with ophthalmopathy. A diagnosis was made from clinical symptoms together with serum thyroxine, TRAb, thyroid ultrasound and orbital computed tomography. From RNA, the CDR3 regions of TCR beta chains were amplified and sequenced. HTBI primers were employed in first-round RT-PCR, then a second-round multiplex PCR followed. TCRdb re-called the multiplex PCR reads with MiXCR, one entry per CDR3 protein. Altogether more than 150,000 distinct CDR3 sequences are present, about 40% being singletons, with the ten largest covering about 6%.

Study observations and caveats: Blood shared most expanded thyroid clonotypes above 0.001 frequency.

The chain combines TRBV5-1 with TRBJ2-5, with 7 bases aligning to TRBD1. The origin of this receptor is a woman aged 40 to 50 with Graves' ophthalmopathy. What was sequenced was peripheral blood. CDR3 in amino acids: CASSKPGTVGQETQYF. The CDR3 DNA is TGCGCCAGCAGCAAACCAGGGACAGTAGGCCAAGAGACCCAGTACTTC.